This TCR beta chain was identified during a study of blood T cells in healthy people across ages (dated by TCRdb to 2013 to 2016). Background for the entire study: In model experiments, template switching captured roughly one uniquely barcoded TCR beta cDNA molecule for every two T cells. To track age-related changes in TCR beta repertoire diversity, the study relied on deep sequencing normalized with unique cDNA molecular identifiers. Four age groups were formed from the donors: young (average roughly 15 years), middle-aged (less than 40), aged (about 62) and long-lived (about 80). Donors of different ages were randomly distributed across sequencing lanes to avoid experimental bias. Two additional independent replicas of 1 million unique cDNA reads from the same blood draw were analyzed for two donors (one aged 18 to 30 and one aged 80 or older). General conclusions and limits of the study: Bulk unsorted PBMC profiling prevented conclusive comparison of naive and antigen-experienced compartments. Compared with the aged group, the long-lived group had more naive CD4+ T cells, fewer expanded clones and increased TCR diversity, suggesting age selection. Estimates of total diversity based on one million sequenced T cells were regarded as lower bounds and as underestimates. Observed TCR beta diversity per million T cells fell roughly linearly with age, and a significant reduction was already apparent by age around 44. Because donor CMV infection status was unknown, age-related changes in expanded clonotypes were potentially confounded. The percentage of naive T cells measured by flow cytometry correlated strongly with observed TCR beta diversity.

Donors were a few dozen systemically healthy Caucasian individuals from Russia aged roughly 6 to 100 years. Approximately 9 milliliters of peripheral blood were collected from each donor into EDTA-treated Vacutainer tubes. Ficoll-Paque density-gradient centrifugation was used to isolate PBMCs, with at least 6.5 million per sample. Total RNA was extracted from PBMCs with Trizol reagent, with at least 6 micrograms obtained per sample. For every donor, an aliquot of PBMCs went through flow cytometry to measure the percentages of naive CD45RAhigh/CD27high T cells. This clonotype appeared a single time. Its recognized antigen is unknown. The input lacks base qualities; no much larger clone sits a single base away. One read offers little support. Trimming takes 0 bases from V and 5 bases from J, and the germline ends sit 8 bases apart. CDR1 and CDR2 (SGDLS, YYNGEE) derive from the germline V gene. The CDR3 covers 13 residues, taking in both the cysteine and the phenylalanine. The retained sequence is limited to the CDR3, 39 bases, with the frame set at the first base.

Library prep was done by 5' RACE. For sequencing, an Illumina HiSeq 2500 was employed. The second PCR ran for about 6 to 12 cycles and used a J-beta primer mix along with a sample-barcoded 5' primer. A template-switch 5' adaptor carrying 12 random nucleotides introduced a unique molecular identifier onto each TCR beta cDNA molecule. At least 3 million CDR3-containing paired-end reads were obtained from each sample. All of the RNA was converted into first-strand cDNA using the Mint cDNA synthesis kit, with a TRBC-specific oligonucleotide serving as the primer. After uracil-DNA glycosylase treatment, a first 18-cycle PCR used universal primers M1SS and BC2_uni_R on all cDNA. For the original study's pipeline: For normalization, 1 million high-quality reads were randomly selected from each sample, with every read carrying a distinct molecular identifier. Reads with shared molecular identifiers were discarded instead of being binned into consensus sequences. MiTCR, set to a Q25 quality threshold and the strictest error-elimination algorithm, was used for CDR3 identification, clonotype clustering and error correction. A nonparametric unseen species model with Euler transformation was used to estimate lower-bound total TCR beta diversity. In-frame beta chains were kept once TCRdb had trimmed the public reads at Q25 with fastp and called clones with MiXCR. Identical CDR3 protein sequences are pooled into one entry, listed with their most common genes and DNA. The V and J calls shown here were made by TCRdb, not taken from the authors' results. For this sample the table gives approximately 1.5 million distinct CDR3 sequences, of which 34% were detected only once. The ten largest make up about 10% of the sample.

The V and J genes are TRBV9 and TRBJ1-1, with the D gene uncertain. The clonotype originates from a woman aged 25 to 39 in good health. The sample was blood. The sequenced DNA: TGTGCCAGCAGCGTAGAGGTGGGTACTGAAGCTTTCTTT. It specifies CASSVEVGTEAFF.